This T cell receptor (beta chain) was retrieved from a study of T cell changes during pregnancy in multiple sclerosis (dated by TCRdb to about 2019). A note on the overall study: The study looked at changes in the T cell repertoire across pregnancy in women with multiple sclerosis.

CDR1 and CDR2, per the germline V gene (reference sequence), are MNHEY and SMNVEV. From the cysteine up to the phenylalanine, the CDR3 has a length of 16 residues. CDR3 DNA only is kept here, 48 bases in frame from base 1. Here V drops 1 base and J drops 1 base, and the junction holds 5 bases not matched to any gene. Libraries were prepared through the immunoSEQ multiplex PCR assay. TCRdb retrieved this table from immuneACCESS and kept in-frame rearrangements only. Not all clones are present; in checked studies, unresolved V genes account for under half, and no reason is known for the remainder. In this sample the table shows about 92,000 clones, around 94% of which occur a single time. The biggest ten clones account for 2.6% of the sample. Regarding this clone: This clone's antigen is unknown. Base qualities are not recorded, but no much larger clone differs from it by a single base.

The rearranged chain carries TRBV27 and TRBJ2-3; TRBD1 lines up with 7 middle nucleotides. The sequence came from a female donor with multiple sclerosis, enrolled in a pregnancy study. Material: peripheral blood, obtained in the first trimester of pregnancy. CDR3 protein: CASSLFQGVGTDTQYF. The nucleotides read TGTGCCAGCAGTTTATTTCAGGGGGTGGGCACAGATACGCAGTATTTT.